This record looks at one T cell receptor (beta chain) sequence and its context. The count of this clonotype is one. Its specific antigen is unknown. Base qualities are not at hand, and no much larger clone is one base apart. Inclusive of the bounding cysteine and phenylalanine, the CDR3 is 14 residues long. CDR3 DNA only is kept here, 42 bases in frame from base 1. The germline ends are 15 bases apart after V is trimmed by 4 bases and J by 6 bases. The germline V gene encodes CDR1 LGHDT and CDR2 YNNKEL (reference sequence). This entry belongs to a study of post-analysis software for immune sequencing data (dated by TCRdb to the mid-2010s). As for the study more broadly: Relapsing-remitting, secondary progressive and progressive-relapsing multiple sclerosis were recorded as disease courses, and subtype annotation was lacking for some patients. Patient repertoires were compared against 10 to 12 previously published healthy control repertoires from donors aged 6 to 25 years. A subset of samples was prepared in parallel using single-end sample barcoding, then pooled and co-amplified after Illumina adapter ligation. General findings and caveats noted by the study authors: The multiple sclerosis patient group was slightly younger than the control group. Strong co-clustering of samples prepared in the same batch was shown by direct clustering with F measure, prompting a batch-effect correction. Significantly lower normalized Chao1 diversity was found in multiple sclerosis patients than in controls, suggesting substantial peripheral T-cell clonal expansion. Significantly higher frequencies in patients than in controls were found for a handful of TRBV segments, including TRBV5-6, TRBV5-1 and TRBV20-1.

To demonstrate the VDJtools post-analysis software, the study profiled TCR beta repertoires from the peripheral blood of under 15 young patients with multiple sclerosis. The multiple sclerosis patients were children and adolescents ranging in age from roughly 6 to 16 years. Library method: PCR. Sequencing used an Illumina HiSeq 2500. To reduce PCR and sequencing biases, unique molecular identifiers were incorporated into the TCR beta cDNA libraries. Per 1 to 10 million input T cells, approximately 500,000 cDNA molecules were obtained, such that each molecule approximated one T cell. The same protocol used for the earlier healthy control dataset was applied to prepare and sequence the patient libraries. Samples belonging to the same batch were prepared together, multiplexed and sequenced on a shared HiSeq lane. The source study handled its data this way. Raw barcoded reads were processed with MIGEC, discarding single-read molecular identifier groups before consensus assembly and CDR3 extraction. Clonotype tables were post-analysed with VDJtools, normalizing diversity by down-sampling all datasets to the smallest sample size. In repertoire overlap clustering, CDR3 amino acid sequences, but not nucleotide sequences, were matched to correct batch-related cross-sample contamination. Using fastp trimming at Q25 and MiXCR clonotype assembly, TCRdb reanalyzed the public sequencing data and kept in-frame beta chains. Under each unique CDR3 protein, matching rows form one entry showing the most common genes and DNA. These V and J calls originate from TCRdb's pipeline instead of the authors' own analysis. The sample contains roughly 580,000 distinct CDR3 sequences, 44% of them found a single time. The ten largest account for 1.5% to 2% of the sample.

The V gene is TRBV3-1 and the J gene is TRBJ1-1; no D gene can be assigned with confidence. This clonotype was obtained from a girl aged 5-17 years with multiple sclerosis. Sequencing input: blood. This receptor has the CDR3 CASSPPDEEAEAFF. In nucleotides, the sequence is TGTGCCAGCAGCCCTCCAGATGAAGAGGCTGAAGCTTTCTTT.